These 13 T cell receptor beta chains originate from one sample sequenced in a study of shared clonotypes between healthy human individuals. Profiled with immunoSEQ multiplex PCR; TCRdb holds only in-frame clones, not every one. This repertoire shows approximately 320,000 clones, about nine tenths found once; its top ten account for roughly 17%. Sample: memory CD8+ T cells sorted from blood. Indicated subset: CD45RO+ cells pooled with CCR7-negative TemRA cells. The receptors were sampled from a man in his late teens or twenties in good health.

The chain links TRBV4-3 to TRBJ2-2; tentative D call: TRBD1 (6 bases). V dropped 2 bases and J dropped 6 bases, with 16 bases sitting between them. Germline-derived CDR1 and CDR2 are LGHNA and YSLEER. The CDR3 runs to 16 residues. CDR3 coding DNA: TGCGCCAGCAGCCAAACTATCATACAGGGATCCGGGGAGCTGTTTTTT. Translating gives CASSQTIIQGSGELFF.

The gene calls are TRBV27 and TRBJ2-1, with a weak D call TRBD2 (5 bases). V was shortened by 4 bases and J by 7 bases, with 11 bases between the two germline ends. This CDR3 comprises 13 residues. Germline V gene lookup returns CDR1 MNHEY and CDR2 SMNVEV (reference sequence). CDR3: CASSSLVLNEQFF. In nucleotides, the CDR3 is TGTGCCAGCAGTTCACTAGTTCTTAATGAGCAGTTCTTC.

The chain has TRBV9 and TRBJ2-7, with 9 bases that match TRBD2. V shed 0 bases and J 4 bases; nucleotides not matched to a gene: 2. The CDR3 is made up of 14 amino acids. Germline V gene data show CDR1 as SGDLS and CDR2 as YYNGEE. CDR3 in amino acids: CASSVGSGGYEQYF. The DNA for the CDR3 is TGTGCCAGCAGCGTAGGAAGCGGGGGGTACGAGCAGTACTTC. Based on the CDR3 plus reference TRBV9 and TRBJ2-7, the full variable domain is DSGVTQTPKHLITATGQRVTLRCSPRSGDLSVYWYQQSLDQGLQFLIQYYNGEERAKGNILERFSAQQFPDLHSELNLSSLELGDSALYFCASSVGSGGYEQYFGPGTRLTVT.

This clone was detected once. This chain joins TRBV2 and TRBJ2-1, with 7 bases that match TRBD1. The CDR3 length is 18 residues. V was clipped by 2 bases and J by 5 bases; unmatched bases: 15. Germline CDR1 is SNHLY and CDR2 is FYNNEI. The CDR3 DNA is TGTGCCAGCAGTGAAAAGGTTATAGGGGGCAGGGAAGACAATGAGCAGTTCTTC. Its protein is CASSEKVIGGREDNEQFF.

J is TRBJ2-6 and V is TRBV15; D not resolved. The V end was cut by 0 bases, the J end by 4 bases, with 10 bases between. This CDR3 has 16 amino acids. Germline CDR1 and CDR2: LNHNV and YYDKDF (reference sequence). The CDR3 reads CATSRESGKGANVLTF. The CDR3 DNA reads TGTGCCACCAGCAGAGAATCCGGCAAAGGGGCCAACGTCCTGACTTTC.

This clone was observed once. The genes are TRBV30 and TRBJ2-1, with 7 bases that match TRBD2. Per germline, CDR1 GTSNPN and CDR2 SVGIG (reference sequence). This CDR3 is built from 15 residues. After removal of 0 bases from V and 11 bases from J, the junction contained 13 bases not matched to a gene. CDR3 region: CAWSVNLGGSEQQFF. The CDR3 coding sequence is TGTGCCTGGAGTGTAAACCTAGGCGGGAGTGAACAGCAGTTCTTC.

This chain uses TRBV4-1 with TRBJ1-5, with D uncertain. The germline V gene encodes CDR1 MGHRA and CDR2 YSYEKL. V was cut by 1 base and J by 4 bases, with 8 bases left in between. CDR3 length: 14 residues. Here the CDR3 reads CASSQVGGNQPQHF. In nucleotides, the CDR3 is TGCGCCAGCAGCCAAGTTGGAGGGAATCAGCCCCAGCATTTT.

The chain couples TRBV11-2 to TRBJ2-5; 7 bases map to TRBD1. The CDR3 loop spans 15 amino acids. With V trimmed by 5 bases and J by 4 bases, 10 bases remained unmatched. Germline assignment: CDR1 SGHAT and CDR2 FQNNGV. The CDR3: CASSPNRGYRETQYF. As DNA, the CDR3 is TGTGCCAGCAGCCCTAACAGGGGATATCGAGAGACCCAGTACTTC.

The table lists this clone with many counts. The CDR3: CASSLQTAYEQYF. For the CDR3, the DNA is TGTGCCAGCAGCTTGCAGACAGCCTACGAGCAGTACTTC. The V call is TRBV11-2, the J call TRBJ2-7; TRBD1 might be the D (5 bases). In germline, CDR1 is SGHAT, CDR2 FQNNGV. V lost 3 bases to trimming and J lost 2 bases, with 8 bases between them. This CDR3 is built from 13 residues.

This chain joins TRBV28 and TRBJ2-7; 10 bases are a match to TRBD2. CDR3 length: 14 amino acids. The germline V gene encodes CDR1 MDHEN and CDR2 SYDVKM. The J segment lost 4 bases and the V segment lost 6 bases, leaving 6 bases of the junction unmatched. CDR3 amino acids: CASRLSGGLYEQYF. Here the CDR3 DNA reads TGTGCCAGCAGACTTAGCGGGGGGCTTTACGAGCAGTACTTC.

This clone appeared once. The gene calls are TRBV7-9 and TRBJ2-1, with D possibly called TRBD1 or TRBD2 (6 bases each). Germline V CDR1 and CDR2: SEHNR, FQNEAQ (reference sequence). Trimming cost V 1 base and J 10 bases, with 23 bases left between them. The CDR3 loop spans 17 amino acids. CDR3 sequence: CASSLDLHGGRDVEQFF. Written as DNA, the CDR3 is TGTGCCAGCAGCTTAGATCTTCACGGGGGCCGCGACGTGGAGCAGTTCTTC.

The chain couples TRBV30 to TRBJ1-3; D is unresolved. Germline-derived CDR1 and CDR2 are GTSNPN and SVGIG (reference sequence). The CDR3 runs 11 residues. Between the trimmed V and J ends, which lost 1 base and 4 bases, there was a span of 2 bases. The CDR3 nucleotides are TGTGCCTGGAGTGAGGGAAACACCATATATTTT. The encoded protein is CAWSEGNTIYF. Complete variable domain (other parts from reference TRBV30 and TRBJ1-3): SQTIHQWPATLVQPVGSPLSLECTVEGTSNPNLYWYRQAAGRGLQLLFYSVGIGQISSEVPQNLSASRPQDRQFILSSKKLLLSDSGFYLCAWSEGNTIYFGEGSWLTVV.

V and J are TRBV5-5 and TRBJ1-2; D remains ambiguous. The CDR3 loop spans 12 amino acids. V was clipped by 0 bases and J by 6 bases, with 6 bases between them. Germline values: CDR1 SGHKS, CDR2 YYEKEE (reference sequence). The CDR3 region is CASSLARNGYTF. CDR3 coding DNA: TGTGCCAGCAGCTTGGCCAGGAATGGCTACACCTTC.